This T cell receptor (beta chain) was observed in a study of blood T cell repertoires in COVID-19. Study in general: PBMCs, B-cell-depleted T cells, or T cells provided the cDNA or gDNA that made up the material.

Turning to this clone: The same CDR3 can be traced to other DNA sequences in this sample.

The germline V gene encodes CDR1 GTSNPN and CDR2 SVGIG (reference sequence). Trimming took 3 bases from V and 2 from J, leaving 7 bases between them. The CDR3 runs 12 residues. Some clones are missing from TCRdb's copy, which holds only in-frame ones; the method was immunoSEQ multiplex PCR. The repertoire holds over 200,000 clones, over 75% seen once, with 4% to 5.5% in the top ten. The specimen was peripheral blood. This TCR was recovered from a woman in her 40s with acute or convalescent COVID-19. The rearrangement joins TRBV30 to TRBJ1-2; D unresolved. The CDR3 loop reads CAWSRGNYGYTF. In DNA form, the CDR3 reads TGTGCCTGGAGCCGCGGCAACTATGGCTACACCTTC.